This TCR beta chain comes out of a study of blood T cell repertoires in COVID-19. With 0 bases removed from V and 9 bases from J, the gap between germline ends came to 15 bases. In germline, CDR1 is MNHNS, CDR2 SASEGT. The CDR3 has 14 amino acids. Only in-frame clones appear in the TCRdb table, and some are missing; sequencing was by immunoSEQ multiplex PCR. The data contain 200,000 to 250,000 clones, around 81% of them singletons. The rearrangement uses TRBV6-1 and TRBJ2-7, with a tentative D call TRBD1 (6 bases). The specimen sequenced was peripheral blood. The clonotype originates from a woman in her 30s who had recovered from COVID-19. The CDR3 coding sequence is TGTGCCAGCAGTGAAGCCTACAGGGCCGAGTGGCAGTACTTC. This gives the protein CASSEAYRAEWQYF.